These 14 T cell receptor beta chains came from one sample sequenced in a study of blood T cell repertoires in COVID-19. Assay: immunoSEQ multiplex PCR; the TCRdb copy retains only in-frame clones and omits some. The sample contains about 150,000 clones, 70% to 90% of which appear only once. The sequenced sample consisted of peripheral blood. The source is a woman aged 55-70 years with COVID-19, enrolled during active disease.

V and J are TRBV3-1 (or the pseudogene TRBV3-2) and TRBJ1-3, with 7 bases aligning to TRBD1. The V gene end was trimmed by 4 bases and the J gene end by 5 bases; junction bases not matched to a gene: 2. Germline V gene lookup returns CDR1 LGHDT and CDR2 YNNKEL (reference sequence). This CDR3 is built from 13 residues. This CDR3 reads CASSPRGRNTIYF. The CDR3 nucleotides are TGTGCCAGCAGCCCAAGGGGGCGAAACACCATATATTTT.

The V gene is TRBV3-1 (or the pseudogene TRBV3-2), the J gene TRBJ1-1, with TRBD1 identical over 8 bases. The CDR3 has 15 amino acids. Germline values: CDR1 LGHDT, CDR2 YNNKEL (reference sequence). V shed 6 bases, J shed 1 base, and the junction held 7 bases outside the gene matches. The CDR3 reads CASRDPGQANTEAFF. CDR3 in DNA: TGTGCCAGCAGAGACCCGGGACAGGCGAACACTGAAGCTTTCTTT.

CDR3 in DNA: TGTGCCAGCAGCGTAAGACTAGCGGGAGGGTACGAGCAGTACTTC. The encoded protein is CASSVRLAGGYEQYF. This chain uses TRBV3-1 (or the pseudogene TRBV3-2) with TRBJ2-7; TRBD2 matches at 14 bases. The CDR3 spans 15 residues. V lost 5 bases, J lost 4 bases, and 4 bases stayed unmatched. Germline values: CDR1 LGHDT, CDR2 YNNKEL (reference sequence).

DNA of the CDR3: TGTGCCAGCAGCGCGGGACTAGCTGGAGAGACCCAGTACTTC. This sequence encodes CASSAGLAGETQYF. The chain carries TRBV5-4 and TRBJ2-5, with 9 positions matching TRBD2. Germline values: CDR1 SGHNT, CDR2 YYREEE (reference sequence). The CDR3 is made up of 14 amino acids. The V segment lost 4 bases and the J segment 4 bases; nucleotides outside the gene matches: 5.

The chain uses TRBV6-6 and TRBJ1-5; 10 nucleotides line up with TRBD1. There are 15 residues in the CDR3. In germline, CDR1 is MNHNY, CDR2 SVGAGI (reference sequence). V lost 7 bases and J lost 0; bases outside the gene matches: 3. The CDR3 spells CASTWDRGSNQPQHF. CDR3 DNA: TGTGCCAGCACCTGGGACAGGGGTAGCAATCAGCCCCAGCATTTT.

This rearrangement joins TRBV30 to TRBJ1-2; D possibly corresponds to TRBD1 (6 bases). Per germline, CDR1 GTSNPN and CDR2 SVGIG (reference sequence). V was trimmed by 1 base and J by 7 bases, leaving 19 bases between them. The CDR3 is 15 amino acids. DNA for the CDR3: TGTGCCTGGAGTGGGGACACGGTTCATATAGTTGGCTACACCTTC. It yields the protein CAWSGDTVHIVGYTF.

This chain connects TRBV5-5 to TRBJ1-3; 7 bases fit TRBD1. CDR1 and CDR2 (germline): SGHKS, YYEKEE (reference sequence). CDR3 length: 14 amino acids. Trimming at V came to 3 bases and at J to 0 bases, leaving 0 bases not matched to a gene. The CDR3 reads CASSYRGSGNTIYF. The CDR3 region has the DNA TGTGCCAGCAGCTACAGGGGCTCTGGAAACACCATATATTTT.

This sequence joins TRBV2 and TRBJ1-6, with 8 bases matching TRBD1. The CDR3 sequence is 15 residues long. The V gene end was trimmed by 7 bases and the J gene end by 10 bases; junction bases not matched to a gene: 12. Germline V gene sequence: CDR1 SNHLY, CDR2 FYNNEI. The CDR3 sequence: CASIPQTGVGSPLHF. Here the CDR3 DNA reads TGTGCCAGCATACCTCAGACAGGGGTGGGATCACCCCTCCACTTT.

The chain joins TRBV7-2 to TRBJ1-2, with 9 bases identical to TRBD1. Germline V gene sequence: CDR1 SGHTA, CDR2 FQGNSA. V lost 8 bases and J lost 7; bases outside the gene matches: 8. This CDR3 region has 13 residues. The CDR3 DNA sequence: TGTGCCAGCTCCCTTACGGGACAGGGTGGCTACACCTTC. It encodes CASSLTGQGGYTF.

V gene TRBV9 combines with J gene TRBJ1-2; TRBD1 might be the D (6 bases). Trimming took off 0 bases at V and 9 bases at J, with 18 bases between the two ends. CDR1 SGDLS and CDR2 YYNGEE come from the germline V gene. CDR3 length equals 15 residues. CDR3 sequence: CASSVAGVIDFSYTF. DNA for the CDR3: TGTGCCAGCAGCGTAGCAGGGGTAATAGACTTCAGCTACACCTTC.

This chain uses TRBV7-3 with TRBJ1-1, with unresolved D. CDR1 SGHTA and CDR2 FQGTGA come from the germline V gene. V lost 3 bases to trimming and J lost 8 bases, with 13 bases between them. The CDR3 extends over 13 amino acids. CDR3 region: CASSFRGGREAFF. CDR3 bases: TGTGCCAGCAGCTTCCGGGGAGGCCGGGAAGCTTTCTTT.

The chain employs TRBV29-1 and TRBJ1-1; D might be TRBD1 (5 bases). CDR1 is SQVTM, CDR2 ANQGSEA, per germline. The CDR3 has 13 residues. Trimming shortened V by 5 bases and J by 4 bases, and 14 bases separated the two germline ends. CDR3: CSVQRQKGTEAFF. The CDR3 region has the DNA TGCAGCGTTCAGCGACAGAAGGGCACTGAAGCTTTCTTT. The entire variable domain, with the rest obtained from reference TRBV29-1 and TRBJ1-1, is as follows: SAVISQKPSRDICQRGTSLTIQCQVDSQVTMMFWYRQQPGQSLTLIATANQGSEATYESGFVIDKFPISRPNLTFSTLTVSNMSPEDSSIYLCSVQRQKGTEAFFGQGTRLTVV.

This chain links TRBV6-1 with TRBJ1-1, with D unresolved. Germline V CDR1 and CDR2: MNHNS, SASEGT. Trimming removed 1 base from V and 6 bases from J, with 12 bases in between. The CDR3 covers 14 residues. CDR3 sequence reads: CASSEGRYRAEAFF. CDR3 in DNA: TGTGCCAGCAGTGAAGGGAGGTATAGGGCTGAAGCTTTCTTT.

The genes are TRBV4-1 and TRBJ1-6; 7 positions match TRBD1. This CDR3 has 15 residues. V trimming: 3 bases; J trimming: 7 bases; junction bases outside the gene matches: 6. Germline loops: CDR1 MGHRA, CDR2 YSYEKL. The chain's CDR3 is CASSQETGDNSPLHF. The CDR3 DNA follows: TGCGCCAGCAGCCAGGAAACAGGGGACAATTCACCCCTCCACTTT.